This T cell receptor beta chain is from a study of blood T cells in healthy people across ages. Whole-study context: Template switching recovered approximately one barcoded beta molecule for every two T cells.

The CDR3 is 15 residues long. J was trimmed by 1 base and V by 2 bases; bases with no gene match: 5. CDR1 and CDR2 from the germline V gene are SGHRS and YFSETQ. A note on this clonotype: Its antigen is unknown.

Overall study results and limits: Reliance upon unsorted PBMCs precluded definitive naive versus antigen-experienced comparison. Roughly linearly, TCR beta diversity per million T cells fell as age increased. Expanded clonotype changes were possibly confounded by unknown donor CMV status.

A J-beta primer mix and a sample-barcoded 5' primer were used in a second PCR of roughly 7 to 12 cycles. From the 5' RACE reads, TCRdb called clonotypes with MiXCR, one entry per CDR3 protein. This sample has about 1.1 million distinct CDR3 sequences; around two fifths occur once, and the top ten carry about an eighth. This receptor was identified in a man younger than 30 in good health. Source material: blood. The chain carries TRBV5-1 and TRBJ1-1; 7 positions agree with TRBD1. The CDR3 loop is CASSFQGVPNTEAFF. The CDR3 DNA follows: TGCGCCAGCAGCTTCCAGGGGGTCCCGAACACTGAAGCTTTCTTT.